Each of the 11 T cell receptor beta chains below was sequenced from the same sample in a study of shared clonotypes between healthy human individuals. Here immunoSEQ multiplex PCR was the method, and the copy in TCRdb shows in-frame clones only, minus some. The repertoire holds 450,000 to 500,000 clones, with over 70% as singletons. Sequenced input: PBMCs. Source of these receptors: a woman in her 40s in good health. Some clones in this sample may be carry-over from other donors' samples.

The chain carries TRBV7-9 and TRBJ2-6, with D perhaps TRBD2 (5 bases). This CDR3 contains 16 residues. Germline-derived CDR1 and CDR2 are SEHNR and FQNEAQ (reference sequence). Trimming removed 3 bases from V and 0 bases from J, with 9 bases in between. The CDR3 is CASSLDGGSGANVLTF. CDR3 DNA sequence: TGTGCCAGCAGCTTGGACGGAGGCTCTGGGGCCAACGTCCTGACTTTC.

This clone appeared a few times. The V gene is TRBV7-8, the J gene TRBJ1-5; possible D gene TRBD1, 5 bases. Germline V lookup: CDR1 SGHVS, CDR2 FQNEAQ. This CDR3 comprises 16 residues. V lost 1 base and J lost 5, with 15 bases in between. The CDR3 is CASSLVGGDNDQPQHF. The CDR3 coding sequence is TGTGCCAGCAGCTTAGTTGGAGGGGATAACGATCAGCCCCAGCATTTT.

This rearrangement joins TRBV19 to TRBJ1-2, with D possibly TRBD1 on 5 matching bases. V was shortened by 10 bases and J by 0 bases, with 12 bases between the two germline ends. This CDR3 spans 13 amino acids. Germline CDR1 LNHDA, CDR2 SQIVND (reference sequence). The CDR3 reads CATLDTTNYGYTF. CDR3 bases: TGTGCCACCTTGGACACTACTAACTATGGCTACACCTTC.

As concerns this clone: A single base is all that separates this from a far larger clone, so a read error is likely. The sample contains more than one DNA sequence encoding this CDR3. The V call is TRBV27, the J call TRBJ1-2, with D possibly matching TRBD1 (6 bases). This CDR3 contains 15 residues. Germline V gene lookup returns CDR1 MNHEY and CDR2 SMNVEV (reference sequence). In nucleotides, the CDR3 is TGTGCCAGCAGGTTATCGAACATAGGGGGTGGGGGCTACACCTTC. It encodes CASRLSNIGGGGYTF.

This clone was detected only a few times. The gene calls are TRBV7-9 and TRBJ1-1, with D tentatively TRBD1 (6 bases). In germline, CDR1 is SEHNR, CDR2 FQNEAQ (reference sequence). V lost 5 bases to trimming and J lost 10 bases, with 11 bases between them. This CDR3 is 11 amino acids long. CDR3 in amino acids: CASSAGQTAFF. As DNA, the CDR3 is TGTGCCAGCAGCGCCGGACAGACAGCTTTCTTT.

This clone occurred many times. The same CDR3 is also encoded by other DNA sequences in this sample. The chain is built from TRBV27 and TRBJ1-5; D unresolved. Trimming pared 3 bases from V and 3 bases from J, leaving 9 bases between. The germline CDR1 and CDR2 sequences are MNHEY and SMNVEV (reference sequence). The CDR3 is 14 amino acids. The CDR3 loop reads CASSFGHTNQPQHF. CDR3 in DNA: TGTGCCAGCAGTTTCGGTCATACCAATCAGCCCCAGCATTTT.

This chain uses TRBV6-1 with TRBJ2-3; possible D gene TRBD2, 5 bases. Germline CDR1 reads MNHNS; CDR2 reads SASEGT. There are 12 residues in the CDR3. Here the CDR3 reads CASTRPLDTQYF. DNA of the CDR3: TGTGCATCCACTAGGCCCCTGGATACGCAGTATTTT.

A single count supports this clone. J is TRBJ2-7 and V is TRBV7-8, with 7 bases lining up with TRBD1. The CDR3 has 14 amino acids. V lost 2 bases to trimming and J lost 5 bases; unmatched junction nucleotides: 6. The germline V gene encodes CDR1 SGHVS and CDR2 FQNEAQ. The DNA for the CDR3 is TGTGCCAGCAGCTTAAATACAGGGGTAAACGAGCAGTACTTC. Translating gives CASSLNTGVNEQYF.

This clone has at least ten counts. The chain recombines TRBV6-1 with TRBJ2-3; either TRBD1 or TRBD2 may fit D (7 bases each). CDR1 is MNHNS, CDR2 SASEGT, per germline. Trimming removed 0 bases at V and 8 bases at J, with 24 bases between. This CDR3 region has 18 residues. The CDR3 DNA sequence: TGTGCCAGCAGTGAAGCGCCGCGTGGCAGGGGGGGGAGGGCTACGCAGTATTTT. It codes for CASSEAPRGRGGRATQYF.

In regard to this clone: A far more abundant clone sits one base away, making this likely a read error. This CDR3 reads CSVEKSGRGYGHTF. The CDR3 region has the DNA TGCAGCGTTGAAAAGTCAGGACGAGGCTATGGCCACACCTTC. The rearrangement uses TRBV29-1 and TRBJ1-2, with D uncertain. The CDR3 extends over 14 amino acids. CDR1 is SQVTM and CDR2 is ANQGSEA in the germline V gene. The entire variable domain, with the rest obtained from reference TRBV29-1 and TRBJ1-2, is as follows: SAVISQKPSRDICQRGTSLTIQCQVDSQVTMMFWYRQQPGQSLTLIATANQGSEATYESGFVIDKFPISRPNLTFSTLTVSNMSPEDSSIYLCSVEKSGRGYGHTFGSGTRLTVV.

About this clone: Since the CDR3 does not end with the conserved phenylalanine or tryptophan, this likely comes from a read error. No DNA is shown, since the ends of the CDR3 on it are uncertain; the CDR3 is the one TCRdb lists. The V and J genes are TRBV30 and TRBJ2-7; the D segment call TRBD2 is taken from the table without a DNA check. CDR1 GTSNPN and CDR2 SVGIG come from the germline V gene (reference sequence). The CDR3 totals 13 residues, both ends included. CDR3 in amino acids: CAWTTGRDNGLRI.